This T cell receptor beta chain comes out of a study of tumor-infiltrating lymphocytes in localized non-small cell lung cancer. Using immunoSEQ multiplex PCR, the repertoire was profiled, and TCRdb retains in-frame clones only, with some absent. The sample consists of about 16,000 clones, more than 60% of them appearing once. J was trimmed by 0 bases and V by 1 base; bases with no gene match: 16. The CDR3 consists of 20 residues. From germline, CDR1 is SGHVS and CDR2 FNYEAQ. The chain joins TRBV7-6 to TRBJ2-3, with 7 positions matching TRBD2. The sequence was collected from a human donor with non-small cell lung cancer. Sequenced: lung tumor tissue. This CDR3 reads CASSLERTSRGILSTDTQYF. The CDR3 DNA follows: TGTGCCAGCAGCTTAGAGAGGACTAGTCGGGGTATCCTTAGCACAGATACGCAGTATTTT.